These 14 T cell receptor beta chains originate from one sample sequenced in a study of blood T cell repertoires in COVID-19. Assay: immunoSEQ multiplex PCR; the TCRdb copy retains only in-frame clones and omits some. The sample yields approximately 150,000 clones, 81% seen once. The sample taken for sequencing was peripheral blood. The receptor set was obtained from a human donor in a cohort sampled during active COVID-19.

The rearrangement uses TRBV27 and TRBJ1-1; D may be TRBD1 (5 bases). Germline values: CDR1 MNHEY, CDR2 SMNVEV (reference sequence). The CDR3 totals 14 residues. V lost 1 base and J 6 bases, leaving 12 bases between the germline ends. In DNA, the CDR3 is TGTGCCAGCAGTTTATTGGGGCCGGCTCCTGAAGCTTTCTTT. Translating gives CASSLLGPAPEAFF.

The chain employs TRBV5-1 and TRBJ2-2; 7 bases align to TRBD1. Germline V gives CDR1 SGHRS, CDR2 YFSETQ. Germline trimming cut 6 bases from V and 7 bases from J; bases unmatched to any gene: 15. The CDR3 has 16 amino acids. The CDR3 region is CASTRVTGDLGGELFF. CDR3 sequence (DNA): TGCGCCAGCACCCGAGTAACAGGGGATTTAGGCGGGGAGCTGTTTTTT. The full variable domain, with the rest looked up from reference TRBV5-1 and TRBJ2-2, is KAGVTQTPRYLIKTRGQQVTLSCSPISGHRSVSWYQQTPGQGLQFLFEYFSETQRNKGNFPGRFSGRQFSNSRSEMNVSTLELGDSALYLCASTRVTGDLGGELFFGEGSRLTVL.

J is TRBJ2-1 and V is TRBV7-9; 8 bases match TRBD2. Per germline, CDR1 SEHNR and CDR2 FQNEAQ (reference sequence). The CDR3 has 13 amino acids. The J segment lost 7 bases and the V segment lost 5 bases, leaving 4 bases of the junction unmatched. The CDR3 DNA sequence: TGTGCCAGCAGCCCAGCGGGGGCTAATGAGCAGTTCTTC. Protein product: CASSPAGANEQFF.

This chain connects TRBV30 to TRBJ2-1, with TRBD2 identical over 10 bases. In germline, CDR1 is GTSNPN, CDR2 SVGIG (reference sequence). The CDR3 is 19 residues long. J gave up 4 bases and V 0 bases, and 15 bases lay outside the gene matches. The CDR3 DNA follows: TGTGCCTGGAGTGTAGGGCCCCTGAGCGGGAGGGCCTTGTACAATGAGCAGTTCTTC. Translating it yields CAWSVGPLSGRALYNEQFF.

The rearrangement links TRBV19 to TRBJ2-3; D is possibly TRBD1 (6 bases). This CDR3 region has 14 residues. Germline-derived CDR1 and CDR2 are LNHDA and SQIVND (reference sequence). Trimming took off 5 bases at V and 4 bases at J, with 13 bases between the two ends. The CDR3 reads CASSFLGAPDTQYF. The DNA of the CDR3 is TGTGCCAGTAGTTTTTTGGGGGCACCAGATACGCAGTATTTT.

The V call is TRBV4-3, the J call TRBJ1-5; 7 nucleotides line up with TRBD1. With V trimmed by 0 bases and J by 4 bases, 6 bases remained unmatched. The CDR3 is made up of 16 amino acids. In germline, CDR1 is LGHNA, CDR2 YSLEER. In DNA, the CDR3 is TGCGCCAGCAGCCAAGACAGGGGGATAGCGAATCAGCCCCAGCATTTT. Its translation is CASSQDRGIANQPQHF.

This sequence joins TRBV7-8 and TRBJ1-5; TRBD1 aligns across 9 bases. Germline assignment: CDR1 SGHVS and CDR2 FQNEAQ. J was trimmed by 2 bases and V by 2 bases; bases with no gene match: 7. This CDR3 region has 17 residues. This chain's CDR3 is CASSLNRQGVRNQPQHF. CDR3 in DNA: TGTGCCAGCAGCTTAAATCGACAGGGGGTACGCAATCAGCCCCAGCATTTT.

The chain links TRBV11-2 to TRBJ2-5; 8 bases are shared with TRBD1. Trimming cost V 5 bases and J 5 bases; bases outside gene matches: 13. This CDR3 has 16 residues. CDR1 is SGHAT and CDR2 is FQNNGV in the germline V gene. The CDR3 DNA reads TGTGCCAGCAGCGATAGGGGACAGGTGTTATGGGAGACCCAGTACTTC. Protein: CASSDRGQVLWETQYF.

This chain joins TRBV7-2 and TRBJ2-5; the match to TRBD1 covers 8 bases. The CDR3 runs to 14 residues. The trim removed 5 bases at V and 5 bases at J, leaving 7 bases unmatched. Germline loops: CDR1 SGHTA, CDR2 FQGNSA. The DNA of the CDR3 is TGTGCCAGCAGCAATTCAGGGGGCGCGGAGACCCAGTACTTC. Translation gives CASSNSGGAETQYF.

The rearrangement uses TRBV19 and TRBJ1-1; possible D gene TRBD1, 5 bases. V lost 7 bases and J 5 bases, leaving 17 bases between the germline ends. The CDR3 consists of 14 residues. The germline V gene has CDR1 LNHDA and CDR2 SQIVND (reference sequence). Here the CDR3 DNA reads TGTGCCAGTACCGAATCCGGGGGGGGGACTGAAGCTTTCTTT. It translates to CASTESGGGTEAFF.

The rearrangement links TRBV7-2 to TRBJ2-3; the match to TRBD2 covers 10 bases. The V gene's germline CDR1 is SGHTA and CDR2 FQGNSA. V dropped 5 bases and J dropped 7; count of bases not matched to a gene: 6. This CDR3 comprises 14 residues. The CDR3 sequence is CASSRTSGGNTQYF. The CDR3 region has the DNA TGTGCCAGCAGCAGGACTAGCGGAGGTAATACGCAGTATTTT.

The genes are TRBV5-5 and TRBJ2-1, with unresolved D. CDR1 SGHKS and CDR2 YYEKEE come from the germline V gene (reference sequence). Trimming stripped 4 bases from V and 8 bases from J, with 19 bases between. The CDR3 consists of 15 residues. CDR3 protein: CASSHDTHSTDEQFF. The CDR3 DNA follows: TGTGCCAGCAGCCACGACACCCATTCTACAGATGAGCAGTTCTTC.

The gene calls are TRBV19 and TRBJ1-1; TRBD1 might be the D (5 bases). The V gene lost 4 bases and the J gene lost 7 bases, with 16 bases spanning the gap. The length of the CDR3 is 14 residues. CDR1 LNHDA and CDR2 SQIVND come from the germline V gene (reference sequence). The CDR3: CASSRAHGGGEAFF. The CDR3 DNA sequence: TGTGCCAGTAGTAGAGCCCATGGGGGAGGTGAAGCTTTCTTT.

V and J are TRBV18 and TRBJ2-3; tentative D call: TRBD2 (6 bases). This CDR3 contains 16 residues. Per germline, CDR1 KGHSH and CDR2 LQKENI. Trimming cost V 1 base and J 1 base, with 12 bases left between them. DNA of the CDR3: TGTGCCAGCTCACCACTAGGGGAGGAAGGCACAGATACGCAGTATTTT. Protein sequence: CASSPLGEEGTDTQYF.